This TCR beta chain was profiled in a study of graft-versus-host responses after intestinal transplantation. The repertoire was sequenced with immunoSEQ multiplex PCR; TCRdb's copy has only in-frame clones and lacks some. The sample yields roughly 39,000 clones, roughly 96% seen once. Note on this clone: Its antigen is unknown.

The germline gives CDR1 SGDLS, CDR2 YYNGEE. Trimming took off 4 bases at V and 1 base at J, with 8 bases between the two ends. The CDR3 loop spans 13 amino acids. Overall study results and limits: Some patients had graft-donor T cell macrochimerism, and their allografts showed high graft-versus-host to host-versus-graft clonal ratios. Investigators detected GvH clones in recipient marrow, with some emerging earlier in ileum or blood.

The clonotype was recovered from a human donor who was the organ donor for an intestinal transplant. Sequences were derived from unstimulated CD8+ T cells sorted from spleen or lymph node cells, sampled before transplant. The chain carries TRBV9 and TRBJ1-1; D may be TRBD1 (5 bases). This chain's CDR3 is CASSPGTNTEAFF. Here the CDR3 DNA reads TGTGCCAGCAGCCCAGGGACGAACACTGAAGCTTTCTTT.